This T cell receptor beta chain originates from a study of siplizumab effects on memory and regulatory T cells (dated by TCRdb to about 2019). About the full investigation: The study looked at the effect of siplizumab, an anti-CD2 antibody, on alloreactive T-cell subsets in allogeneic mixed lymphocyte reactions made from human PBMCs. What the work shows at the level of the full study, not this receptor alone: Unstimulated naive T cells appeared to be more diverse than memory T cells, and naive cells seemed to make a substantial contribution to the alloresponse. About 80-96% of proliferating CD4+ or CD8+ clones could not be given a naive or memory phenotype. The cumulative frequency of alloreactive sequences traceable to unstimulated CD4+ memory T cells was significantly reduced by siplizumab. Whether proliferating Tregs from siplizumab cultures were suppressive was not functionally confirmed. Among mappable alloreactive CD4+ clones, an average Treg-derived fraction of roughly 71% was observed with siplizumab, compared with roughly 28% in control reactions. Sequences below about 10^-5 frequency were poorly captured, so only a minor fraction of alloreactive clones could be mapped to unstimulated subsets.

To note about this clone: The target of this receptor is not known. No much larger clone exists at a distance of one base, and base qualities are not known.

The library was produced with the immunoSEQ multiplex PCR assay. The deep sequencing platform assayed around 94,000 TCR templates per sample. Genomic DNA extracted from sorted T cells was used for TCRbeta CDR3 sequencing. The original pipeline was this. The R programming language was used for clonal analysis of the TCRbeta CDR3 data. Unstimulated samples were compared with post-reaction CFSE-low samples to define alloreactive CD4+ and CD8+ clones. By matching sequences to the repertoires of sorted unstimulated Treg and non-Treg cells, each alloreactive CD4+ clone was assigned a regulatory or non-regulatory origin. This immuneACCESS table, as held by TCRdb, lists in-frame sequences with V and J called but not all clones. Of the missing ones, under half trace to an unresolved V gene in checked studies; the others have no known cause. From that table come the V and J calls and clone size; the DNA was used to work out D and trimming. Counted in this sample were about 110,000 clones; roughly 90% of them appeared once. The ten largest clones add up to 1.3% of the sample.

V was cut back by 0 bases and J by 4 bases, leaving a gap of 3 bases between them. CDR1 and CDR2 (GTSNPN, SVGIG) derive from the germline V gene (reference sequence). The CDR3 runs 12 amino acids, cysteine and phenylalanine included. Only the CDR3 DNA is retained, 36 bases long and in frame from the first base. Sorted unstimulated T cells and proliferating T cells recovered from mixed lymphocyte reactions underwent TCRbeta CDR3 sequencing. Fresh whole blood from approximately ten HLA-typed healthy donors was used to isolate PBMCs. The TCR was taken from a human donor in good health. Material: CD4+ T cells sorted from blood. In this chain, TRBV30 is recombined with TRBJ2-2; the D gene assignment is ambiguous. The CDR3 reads CAWSVFTGELFF. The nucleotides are TGTGCCTGGAGTGTGTTCACCGGGGAGCTGTTTTTT.